This passage covers 24 T cell receptor beta chains from one sample sequenced in a study of post-analysis software for immune sequencing data. Study-wide results and caveats: There were five TRBV segments more frequent in patients than controls, and TRBV5-6, TRBV5-1 and TRBV20-1 were among them.

For these TCRs, the target antigens are not known. Incorporated into the TCR beta cDNA libraries were unique molecular identifiers, which served to reduce PCR and sequencing biases. Via MiXCR, TCRdb re-called the PCR reads, giving one row per CDR3 protein. The sample lists about 170,000 distinct CDR3 sequences; over 25% were seen once. What was sequenced was blood. The receptor set was obtained from a girl between 10 and 17 years old with multiple sclerosis.

This clonotype was counted many times. The gene calls are TRBV20-1 and TRBJ2-1, with TRBD2 matching 7 bases. The CDR3 is 14 residues long. Trimming cost V 6 bases and J 8 bases; bases outside gene matches: 13. Per germline, CDR1 DFQATT and CDR2 SNEGSKA (reference sequence). CDR3 coding DNA: TGCAGTGCAATCCCAGTGGGAGGGTGGCATGAGCAGTTCTTC. Protein: CSAIPVGGWHEQFF.

This rearrangement joins TRBV29-1 to TRBJ1-5; perhaps TRBD1 as D (6 bases). The CDR3 has 13 residues. The germline V and J ends were trimmed by 6 bases and 7 bases, with 16 bases remaining between them. Germline-derived CDR1 and CDR2 are SQVTM and ANQGSEA. The CDR3 region has the DNA TGCAGCGTCCAGGCGGGGGCAAGACAGCCCCAGCATTTT. Protein sequence: CSVQAGARQPQHF.

The sample holds a few counts of this clonotype. The chain uses TRBV11-1 and TRBJ1-1; D ambiguous. The CDR3 length is 12 residues. From germline, CDR1 is SGHAT and CDR2 FQDESV (reference sequence). Trimming left V 5 bases short and J 6 bases short, with 10 bases between. Here the CDR3 DNA reads TGTGCCAGCAGCAGGGCTTTCGCTGAAGCTTTCTTT. Its protein product is CASSRAFAEAFF. The whole variable domain, filled in from reference TRBV11-1 and TRBJ1-1, reads EAEVAQSPRYKITEKSQAVAFWCDPISGHATLYWYRQILGQGPELLVQFQDESVVDDSQLPKDRFSAERLKGVDSTLKIQPAELGDSAMYLCASSRAFAEAFFGQGTRLTVV.

The rearrangement links TRBV6-5 to TRBJ1-2, with TRBD1 as a possible D gene (5 bases). The V end was cut by 0 bases, the J end by 3 bases, with 17 bases between. The V gene's germline CDR1 is MNHEY and CDR2 SVGAGI. The CDR3 length is 17 residues. The CDR3 is CASSYSLLGRPDYGYTF. CDR3 nucleotides: TGTGCCAGCAGTTACTCTCTGTTGGGGCGGCCAGACTATGGCTACACCTTC.

The chain is built from TRBV4-2 and TRBJ2-7; D perhaps matches TRBD2 (5 bases). Germline V lookup: CDR1 LGHNA, CDR2 YNFKEQ. The CDR3 loop spans 13 amino acids. Trimming took off 4 bases at V and 7 bases at J, with 14 bases between the two ends. This CDR3 is CASSPIAPEEQYF. In nucleotides, the CDR3 is TGTGCCAGCAGCCCAATAGCGCCCGAAGAGCAGTACTTC.

This clonotype was recorded many times. V and J are TRBV4-1 and TRBJ2-5, with D unresolved. The CDR3 is made up of 14 amino acids. Trimming cost V 0 bases and J 3 bases, with 8 bases left between them. Germline V gene sequence: CDR1 MGHRA, CDR2 YSYEKL. This CDR3 is CASSQELAEETQYF. DNA for the CDR3: TGCGCCAGCAGCCAAGAGCTGGCAGAAGAGACCCAGTACTTC.

At least ten counts were recorded for this clonotype. The chain links TRBV7-9 to TRBJ2-7, with a weak D call TRBD2 (7 bases). The CDR3 runs 16 residues. V lost 5 bases to trimming and J lost 3 bases, with 20 bases between them. In germline, CDR1 is SEHNR, CDR2 FQNEAQ (reference sequence). The CDR3 nucleotides read TGTGCCAGCAGCCCCGAGGGGGGTCTAGCGGACTACGAGCAGTACTTC. This translates into CASSPEGGLADYEQYF. The full variable domain, its missing parts supplied by reference TRBV7-9 and TRBJ2-7, is DTGVSQNPRHKITKRGQNVTFRCDPISEHNRLYWYRQTLGQGPEFLTYFQNEAQLEKSRLLSDRFSAERPKGSFSTLEIQRTEQGDSAMYLCASSPEGGLADYEQYFGPGTRLTVT.

This clonotype was seen many times. The chain has TRBV4-1 and TRBJ2-7, with D perhaps matching TRBD2 (6 bases). This CDR3 is 14 amino acids long. Looked up from germline, CDR1 is MGHRA and CDR2 is YSYEKL. V was clipped by 0 bases and J by 2 bases, with 8 bases between them. This chain's CDR3 is CASSQEGGAYEQYF. The DNA for the CDR3 is TGCGCCAGCAGCCAAGAGGGGGGAGCCTACGAGCAGTACTTC.

As concerns this clonotype: This may stem from a read error, because a much larger clone lies one nucleotide away. Written as DNA, the CDR3 is TGTGCCAGCAGCTTAGCGGCAGGGCGCGAGCAGTACTTC. It codes for CASSLAAGREQYF. The chain links TRBV7-2 to TRBJ2-7, with a tentative D call TRBD1 (5 bases). The germline V gene encodes CDR1 SGHTA and CDR2 FQGNSA. The CDR3 totals 13 residues. Trimming took off 0 bases at V and 6 bases at J, with 9 bases between the two ends.

This clonotype was seen only a few times. The V and J genes are TRBV5-1 and TRBJ2-1; D not resolved. Trimming cost V 4 bases and J 5 bases, with 19 bases left between them. The CDR3 length is 16 residues. Germline V gene sequence: CDR1 SGHRS, CDR2 YFSETQ. DNA of the CDR3: TGCGCCAGCAGCCCGGACGTATTAGGCCGGAACAATGAGCAGTTCTTC. Translation: CASSPDVLGRNNEQFF.

This clonotype was counted at least ten times. The V and J genes are TRBV29-1 and TRBJ1-1; D possibly corresponds to TRBD1 (5 bases). The CDR3 has 10 amino acids. In germline, CDR1 is SQVTM, CDR2 ANQGSEA. Between the trimmed V and J ends, which lost 6 bases and 11 bases, there was a span of 13 bases. In DNA, the CDR3 is TGCAGCGTCGACAGCTCCGGGGCTTTCTTT. Translation: CSVDSSGAFF.

This clonotype has just a few counts. This sequence may be a read error, since a much larger clone differs from it by one base. The rearrangement joins TRBV3-1 to TRBJ2-1, with D possibly being TRBD1 (6 bases). The J call may be faulty, since TRBJ2-7 better matches the DNA end. The CDR3 has 15 residues. The V gene's germline CDR1 is LGHDT and CDR2 YNNKEL (reference sequence). CDR3 coding DNA: TGTGCCAGCAGCCAAGATACCACAGGGCACAATGAGCAGTACTTC. Translation: CASSQDTTGHNEQYF.

The count of this clonotype is one. This could be a read error, since a much larger clone is one nucleotide away. The chain employs TRBV20-1 and TRBJ2-1; maybe TRBD2 (5 bases). CDR1 and CDR2 (germline): DFQATT, SNEGSKA (reference sequence). The CDR3 is made up of 12 amino acids. The CDR3 sequence is CSAGIGRDERFF. As DNA, the CDR3 is TGCAGTGCTGGGATAGGTCGGGATGAGCGGTTCTTC.

V is TRBV30 and J is TRBJ2-1; D remains ambiguous. V lost 2 bases to trimming and J lost 5 bases, with 7 bases between them. CDR3 length: 12 amino acids. Germline V gene lookup returns CDR1 GTSNPN and CDR2 SVGIG (reference sequence). The CDR3 loop reads CAWSIQDNEQFF. The CDR3 bases are TGTGCCTGGAGTATCCAAGACAATGAGCAGTTCTTC.

There are many counts of this clonotype. V is TRBV20-1 and J is TRBJ2-6; D is undetermined. Deletions cut 6 bases from V and 0 bases from J, with 9 bases between. The CDR3 is made up of 14 amino acids. Germline loops: CDR1 DFQATT, CDR2 SNEGSKA (reference sequence). The CDR3 region has the DNA TGCAGTGCCCGCGGTGACTCTGGGGCCAACGTCCTGACTTTC. Its protein product is CSARGDSGANVLTF.

This clonotype was detected a few times. In DNA, the CDR3 is TGTGCCAGCAGCCAAGATTTGAACACTGAAGCTTTCTTT. This translates into CASSQDLNTEAFF. This rearrangement joins TRBV3-1 to TRBJ1-1; D is uncertain. Germline V gene data show CDR1 as LGHDT and CDR2 as YNNKEL (reference sequence). Between the trimmed V and J ends, which lost 0 bases and 0 bases, there was a span of 2 bases. The CDR3 has 13 residues.

The gene calls are TRBV5-1 and TRBJ1-1, with unresolved D. Trimming stripped 3 bases from V and 3 bases from J, with 18 bases between. The CDR3 consists of 16 residues. Germline values: CDR1 SGHRS, CDR2 YFSETQ. CDR3: CASSSGSGSVDTEAFF. The CDR3 bases are TGCGCCAGCAGCTCGGGCAGTGGGAGCGTGGACACTGAAGCTTTCTTT.

The table lists this clonotype with many counts. This chain connects TRBV4-1 to TRBJ2-1; 8 bases match TRBD1. This CDR3 is 16 amino acids long. V was pared by 6 bases and J by 3 bases, with 10 bases of the junction left unmatched. The germline V gene has CDR1 MGHRA and CDR2 YSYEKL. The CDR3 coding sequence is TGCGCCAGCAGGCCCCCGGGACAGGATAACTACAATGAGCAGTTCTTC. This encodes CASRPPGQDNYNEQFF.

This clonotype has at least ten counts. The chain uses TRBV12-3 or TRBV12-4 and TRBJ2-7, with D perhaps matching TRBD2 (6 bases). The CDR3 is 13 residues long. V gave up 3 bases and J gave up 1 base, with 7 bases separating them. The CDR3 sequence is CASSFRGSYEQYF. The CDR3 DNA sequence: TGTGCCAGCAGTTTTCGGGGGTCCTACGAGCAGTACTTC.

This clonotype was observed many times. The DNA for the CDR3 is TGTGCCAGCAGCCCGGGGCAGGGGGGCATCGCCTACGAGCAGTACTTC. It is translated as CASSPGQGGIAYEQYF. The V and J genes are TRBV7-9 and TRBJ2-7, with D perhaps TRBD1 (7 bases). Per the germline V gene, CDR1 is SEHNR and CDR2 is FQNEAQ (reference sequence). Trimming took off 5 bases at V and 2 bases at J, with 19 bases between the two ends. The CDR3 sequence is 16 residues long. Full variable domain (outside the CDR3, taken from reference TRBV7-9 and TRBJ2-7): DTGVSQNPRHKITKRGQNVTFRCDPISEHNRLYWYRQTLGQGPEFLTYFQNEAQLEKSRLLSDRFSAERPKGSFSTLEIQRTEQGDSAMYLCASSPGQGGIAYEQYFGPGTRLTVT.

This clonotype was detected ten times or more. The rearrangement uses TRBV7-9 and TRBJ2-7; the D gene is possibly TRBD1 (6 bases). Trimming took 2 bases from V and 1 from J, leaving 15 bases between them. This CDR3 comprises 16 residues. Germline CDR1 SEHNR, CDR2 FQNEAQ (reference sequence). The CDR3 reads CASSLNGRDKSYEQYF. The CDR3, as DNA: TGTGCCAGCAGCTTAAACGGACGGGACAAATCCTACGAGCAGTACTTC.

This clonotype was detected ten times or more. The rearrangement links TRBV20-1 to TRBJ2-3, with a weak D call TRBD2 (6 bases). Trimming left V 3 bases short and J 2 bases short, with 18 bases between. This CDR3 region has 16 residues. Per the germline V gene, CDR1 is DFQATT and CDR2 is SNEGSKA (reference sequence). Written as DNA, the CDR3 is TGCAGTGCTAGGATGACCCGGGACTCCTTCACAGATACGCAGTATTTT. This encodes CSARMTRDSFTDTQYF.

This clonotype occurred a few times. The chain joins TRBV28 to TRBJ2-7; D ambiguous. CDR1 is MDHEN, CDR2 SYDVKM, per germline. CDR3 length: 14 residues. Between the trimmed V and J ends, which lost 5 bases and 2 bases, there was a span of 13 bases. The CDR3 here is CASSPPRKPYEQYF. CDR3 nucleotides: TGTGCCAGCAGTCCTCCGCGGAAGCCCTACGAGCAGTACTTC.

This clonotype came up many times. This chain joins TRBV15 and TRBJ1-2, with TRBD1 identical over 8 bases. The ends lost 0 bases at V and 7 bases at J; junction bases unmatched: 10. CDR3 size: 16 residues. Germline V gene lookup returns CDR1 LNHNV and CDR2 YYDKDF (reference sequence). CDR3 DNA: TGTGCCACCAGCAGAGACCCTACGGGACAGGAGGCTGGCTACACCTTC. Encoded protein: CATSRDPTGQEAGYTF. The full variable domain, in which reference TRBV15 and TRBJ1-2 provide the parts outside the CDR3, is DAMVIQNPRYQVTQFGKPVTLSCSQTLNHNVMYWYQQKSSQAPKLLFHYYDKDFNNEADTPDNFQSRRPNTSFCFLDIRSPGLGDTAMYLCATSRDPTGQEAGYTFGSGTRLTVV.